Shown below are 31 T cell receptor beta chains from a single sample sequenced in a study of CD8+ T cells in alopecia areata. After isolation, RNA underwent reverse transcription to generate cDNA as the sequencing template. Only in-frame clones appear in the TCRdb table, and some are missing; sequencing was by immunoSEQ multiplex PCR. The sample holds about 200,000 clones, around 62% seen once. The sequencing here drew on CD4+ T cells sorted from blood, taken at week 0. The receptors originated from a human donor with alopecia areata.

This chain connects TRBV4-2 to TRBJ2-7; D gene unclear. Trimming cost V 1 base and J 3 bases, with 13 bases left between them. The CDR3 is 15 residues long. Germline V gene data show CDR1 as LGHNA and CDR2 as YNFKEQ. CDR3 loop: CASSQATTGDYEQYF. CDR3 nucleotide sequence: TGTGCCAGCAGCCAAGCAACGACTGGGGACTACGAGCAGTACTTC.

Worth noting for this clone: A much larger clone is a single base away; this may be a read error. Other DNA variants within this sample encode the same CDR3. V and J are TRBV5-4 and TRBJ2-7; D uncertain. CDR1 is SGHNT and CDR2 is YYREEE in the germline V gene (reference sequence). This CDR3 is built from 13 residues. Trimming took 0 bases from V and 0 from J, leaving 4 bases between them. Written as DNA, the CDR3 is TGTGCCAGCAGCTTGGGAAGCTCCTACGAGCAGTACTTC. Its protein is CASSLGSSYEQYF.

This clone was seen once. The J gene is TRBJ1-2, the V gene TRBV30; tentatively, D is TRBD1 (5 bases). The germline CDR1 and CDR2 sequences are GTSNPN and SVGIG (reference sequence). The CDR3 extends over 13 amino acids. Trimming removed 0 bases at V and 5 bases at J, with 10 bases between. The chain's CDR3 is CAWSVQGPYGYTF. CDR3 DNA: TGTGCCTGGAGTGTCCAGGGACCATATGGCTACACCTTC.

This chain uses TRBV29-1 with TRBJ1-2; 8 bases are shared with TRBD1. Trimming cost V 4 bases and J 7 bases; bases outside gene matches: 17. CDR1 is SQVTM and CDR2 is ANQGSEA in the germline V gene. This CDR3 contains 16 residues. In DNA form, the CDR3 reads TGCAGCGTTGGTAGTCTTACAGGGGGTTATTCCGGTGGCTACACCTTC. Residues: CSVGSLTGGYSGGYTF.

This clone was found a few times. V and J are TRBV7-8 and TRBJ2-1; the D is unclear. The CDR3 is 15 amino acids. CDR1 is SGHVS, CDR2 FQNEAQ, per germline. The V gene lost 1 base and the J gene lost 0 bases, with 7 bases spanning the gap. The CDR3 region has the DNA TGTGCCAGCAGCTTAGTACTTACCTCCTACAATGAGCAGTTCTTC. Encoded protein: CASSLVLTSYNEQFF.

DNA for the CDR3: TGCGCCAGCAGCTTGACGACAGGGAGAGAAAGGGACACCGGGGAGCTGTTTTTT. Translated, it gives CASSLTTGRERDTGELFF. J is TRBJ2-2 and V is TRBV5-1; TRBD1 aligns across 7 bases. Germline CDR1 and CDR2: SGHRS and YFSETQ. The CDR3 contains 18 residues. The junction had 12 bases not matched to a gene; V was cut back by 1 base and J by 3 bases.

This clone was detected only once. The V gene is TRBV9, the J gene TRBJ2-1; D remains unclear. Germline V gene sequence: CDR1 SGDLS, CDR2 YYNGEE. The CDR3 length is 17 residues. V lost 4 bases and J lost 1, with 18 bases in between. CDR3 coding DNA: TGTGCCAGCAGCCCCGCACAGTGGTCCGGGTCCTACAATGAGCAGTTCTTC. Translated: CASSPAQWSGSYNEQFF.

This clone was recorded a few times. The chain couples TRBV23-1 to TRBJ2-7; unclear D gene. TRBV23-1 carries the ORF label, with uncertain function. The length of the CDR3 is 14 residues. Trimming took off 1 base at V and 6 bases at J, with 13 bases between the two ends. CDR3 amino acids: CASSQFPWNGEQYF. The DNA for the CDR3 is TGCGCCAGCAGTCAATTCCCCTGGAACGGCGAGCAGTACTTC.

This rearrangement joins TRBV7-3 to TRBJ2-2; 7 bases agree with TRBD1. Unmatched junction bases numbered 5, after V lost 2 bases and J lost 2 bases. Germline values: CDR1 SGHTA, CDR2 FQGTGA. The CDR3 loop spans 16 amino acids. The CDR3 region has the DNA TGTGCCAGCAGCTTAGGGGGACAGCTAAACACCGGGGAGCTGTTTTTT. Its protein product is CASSLGGQLNTGELFF.

The chain uses TRBV9 and TRBJ1-3; D is ambiguous. The germline V gene has CDR1 SGDLS and CDR2 YYNGEE. The CDR3 spans 13 residues. Trimming removed 5 bases from V and 2 bases from J, with 8 bases in between. The CDR3 reads CASSAAPGNTIYF. CDR3 bases: TGTGCCAGCAGTGCGGCCCCTGGAAACACCATATATTTT.

V and J are TRBV5-4 and TRBJ2-1, with 14 bases matching TRBD2. CDR3 length: 18 residues. Trimming at V came to 5 bases and at J to 10 bases, leaving 17 bases not matched to a gene. Germline V lookup: CDR1 SGHNT, CDR2 YYREEE (reference sequence). CDR3 protein: CASREGLAGGRSPREQFF. CDR3 nucleotides: TGTGCCAGCAGGGAAGGACTAGCGGGGGGCCGTTCTCCCCGCGAGCAGTTCTTC.

This clone has more than one count but fewer than ten. V is TRBV25-1 and J is TRBJ1-6; D is possibly TRBD1 (5 bases). In germline, CDR1 is MGHDK, CDR2 SYGVNS. This CDR3 contains 15 residues. The V gene lost 2 bases and the J gene lost 9 bases, with 14 bases spanning the gap. The DNA for the CDR3 is TGTGCCAGCAGTGAACCGGGACCTGGGGGTTCACCCCTCCACTTT. Translating gives CASSEPGPGGSPLHF.

The chain links TRBV6-5 to TRBJ1-2; a weak D match, TRBD1 (6 bases). In germline, CDR1 is MNHEY, CDR2 SVGAGI. With 0 bases removed from V and 4 bases from J, the gap between germline ends came to 12 bases. The CDR3 loop spans 15 amino acids. CDR3 sequence reads: CASSYSTTGTYGYTF. Here the CDR3 DNA reads TGTGCCAGCAGTTACTCGACCACAGGGACCTATGGCTACACCTTC.

This clone was observed a few times. This chain connects TRBV29-1 to TRBJ1-1; 11 bases match TRBD1. Germline V gives CDR1 SQVTM, CDR2 ANQGSEA. V trimming: 6 bases; J trimming: 8 bases; junction bases outside the gene matches: 8. CDR3 length: 13 residues. In nucleotides, the CDR3 is TGCAGCGTCCGGGACAGGGGGACGTGGGAAGCTTTCTTT. Protein sequence: CSVRDRGTWEAFF.

The CDR3 sequence: CSVNSLTSYEQYF. For the CDR3, the DNA is TGCAGCGTTAACTCCCTTACTTCCTACGAGCAGTACTTC. V and J are TRBV29-1 and TRBJ2-7; D is unclear. In germline, CDR1 is SQVTM, CDR2 ANQGSEA. Trimming stripped 5 bases from V and 1 base from J, with 12 bases between. This CDR3 is built from 13 residues.

The gene calls are TRBV30 and TRBJ1-1, with TRBD1 as a possible D gene (5 bases). CDR3 length: 14 residues. Germline CDR1 reads GTSNPN; CDR2 reads SVGIG (reference sequence). V lost 4 bases and J 1 base, leaving 13 bases between the germline ends. The CDR3 loop reads CAWTRRQRNTEAFF. CDR3 nucleotide sequence: TGTGCCTGGACTCGACGACAGAGGAACACTGAAGCTTTCTTT.

This sequence joins TRBV7-9 and TRBJ1-2, with D perhaps TRBD1 (6 bases). The CDR3 length is 12 residues. Per the germline V gene, CDR1 is SEHNR and CDR2 is FQNEAQ (reference sequence). V shed 5 bases and J shed 14 bases, with 18 bases lying between them. The CDR3 loop reads CASSNGPGGETF. In DNA form, the CDR3 reads TGTGCCAGCAGCAACGGACCTGGGGGCGAGACCTTC.

V gene TRBV2 combines with J gene TRBJ2-3; 8 bases align to TRBD2. CDR1 is SNHLY, CDR2 FYNNEI, per germline. Germline trimming cut 4 bases from V and 0 bases from J; bases unmatched to any gene: 15. CDR3 size: 19 residues. The CDR3 loop is CASSARLVRGASSTDTQYF. The CDR3 DNA sequence: TGTGCCAGCAGTGCGCGTCTCGTGCGGGGGGCCTCTAGCACAGATACGCAGTATTTT.

The chain combines TRBV30 with TRBJ2-1; TRBD2 agrees at 9 bases. J gave up 7 bases and V 1 base, and 5 bases lay outside the gene matches. The CDR3 has 14 residues. Looked up from germline, CDR1 is GTSNPN and CDR2 is SVGIG (reference sequence). The CDR3 nucleotides read TGTGCCTGGAGTGGGGGACTAGCTTTAAATGAGCAGTTCTTC. This sequence encodes CAWSGGLALNEQFF.

The chain uses TRBV7-8 and TRBJ2-2; perhaps TRBD1 as D (6 bases). This CDR3 has 15 amino acids. CDR1 and CDR2 from the germline V gene are SGHVS and FQNEAQ. The V and J ends lost 3 bases and 4 bases respectively, with 12 bases between them. CDR3 amino acids: CASSFRDIITGELFF. As DNA, the CDR3 is TGTGCCAGCAGCTTCCGGGACATAATCACCGGGGAGCTGTTTTTT.

The chain is built from TRBV29-1 and TRBJ2-5; D possibly corresponds to TRBD2 (7 bases). CDR1 and CDR2 (germline): SQVTM, ANQGSEA. The V gene lost 4 bases and the J gene lost 11 bases, with 20 bases spanning the gap. The CDR3 consists of 13 residues. The CDR3 coding sequence is TGCAGCGTTGTTATACTGGGGGCGGGAGAGCAGTACTTC. Its translation is CSVVILGAGEQYF.

J is TRBJ1-2 and V is TRBV7-9; D unresolved. Germline lookup yields CDR1 SEHNR and CDR2 FQNEAQ (reference sequence). The CDR3 runs 15 residues. The V end was cut by 0 bases, the J end by 2 bases, with 10 bases between. The DNA for the CDR3 is TGTGCCAGCAGCTTAGCTCTGGGCGACAACTATGGCTACACCTTC. Translating it yields CASSLALGDNYGYTF.

V and J are TRBV6-5 and TRBJ2-2; D is perhaps TRBD1 (6 bases). Germline V gives CDR1 MNHEY, CDR2 SVGAGI. V was cut by 2 bases and J by 8 bases, with 15 bases left in between. The CDR3 contains 15 residues. In nucleotides, the CDR3 is TGTGCCAGCAGTTACGGGCAGGGGATAGTAGGGGAGCTGTTTTTT. Residues: CASSYGQGIVGELFF.

The V gene is TRBV29-1, the J gene TRBJ2-1; 9 bases line up with TRBD2. Germline CDR1 and CDR2: SQVTM and ANQGSEA. V was pared by 4 bases and J by 7 bases, with 14 bases of the junction left unmatched. The CDR3 spans 16 residues. CDR3 nucleotides: TGCAGCGTTGCCCTTCGACTAGCGGAATATGGAAATGAGCAGTTCTTC. Protein sequence: CSVALRLAEYGNEQFF.

The chain joins TRBV18 to TRBJ1-5; D gene unclear. CDR1 is KGHSH and CDR2 is LQKENI in the germline V gene. The germline V and J ends were trimmed by 4 bases and 0 bases, with 16 bases remaining between them. This CDR3 has 17 residues. The CDR3 spells CASSLSTSTDSNQPQHF. Written as DNA, the CDR3 is TGTGCCAGCTCACTGTCGACGAGTACCGATAGCAATCAGCCCCAGCATTTT.

The chain has TRBV6-1 and TRBJ2-1, with D possibly matching TRBD1 (6 bases). The V and J ends lost 5 bases and 1 base respectively, with 12 bases between them. The CDR3 is made up of 15 amino acids. The germline V gene has CDR1 MNHNS and CDR2 SASEGT. CDR3 sequence (DNA): TGTGCCAGCAGTCCTGGCGACAGGTCCTACAATGAGCAGTTCTTC. Residues: CASSPGDRSYNEQFF.

The chain has TRBV11-2 and TRBJ2-1; TRBD2 aligns across 10 bases. Looked up from germline, CDR1 is SGHAT and CDR2 is FQNNGV. V trimming: 6 bases; J trimming: 7 bases; junction bases outside the gene matches: 12. The CDR3 consists of 16 residues. The CDR3 DNA reads TGTGCCAGCAGTCGACCTCTAGCGGGAGATTCGAATGAGCAGTTCTTC. Amino acid sequence: CASSRPLAGDSNEQFF.

CDR3 sequence (DNA): TGTGCCAGCAGTTTGTCCCAGGGGATAAGATACGAGCAGTACTTC. This translates into CASSLSQGIRYEQYF. The chain combines TRBV27 with TRBJ2-7, with D perhaps matching TRBD1 (6 bases). The CDR3 has 15 amino acids. Germline loops: CDR1 MNHEY, CDR2 SMNVEV (reference sequence). V lost 3 bases and J 4 bases, leaving 16 bases between the germline ends.

A few counts support this clone. This chain links TRBV7-2 with TRBJ1-4; D is perhaps TRBD1 (6 bases). Between the trimmed V and J ends, which lost 5 bases and 5 bases, there was a span of 15 bases. Germline V gives CDR1 SGHTA, CDR2 FQGNSA. The CDR3 loop spans 15 amino acids. Here the CDR3 reads CASSGRQAFNEKLFF. CDR3 bases: TGTGCCAGCAGCGGACGACAGGCCTTCAATGAAAAACTGTTTTTT.

The chain links TRBV15 to TRBJ2-3; 10 bases line up with TRBD2. The V gene end was trimmed by 0 bases and the J gene end by 0 bases; junction bases not matched to a gene: 9. Looked up from germline, CDR1 is LNHNV and CDR2 is YYDKDF (reference sequence). There are 19 residues in the CDR3. DNA for the CDR3: TGTGCCACCAGCAGAGAACTCGGACTAGCGGCAACTAGCACAGATACGCAGTATTTT. Its protein is CATSRELGLAATSTDTQYF.

The chain has TRBV27 and TRBJ2-7; unclear D gene. From germline, CDR1 is MNHEY and CDR2 SMNVEV (reference sequence). The V end lost 3 bases, the J end lost 0 bases, and 9 bases lay between the germline ends. The CDR3 loop spans 14 amino acids. CDR3 region: CASSFRQDSYEQYF. DNA for the CDR3: TGTGCCAGCAGTTTCCGTCAGGACTCCTACGAGCAGTACTTC.